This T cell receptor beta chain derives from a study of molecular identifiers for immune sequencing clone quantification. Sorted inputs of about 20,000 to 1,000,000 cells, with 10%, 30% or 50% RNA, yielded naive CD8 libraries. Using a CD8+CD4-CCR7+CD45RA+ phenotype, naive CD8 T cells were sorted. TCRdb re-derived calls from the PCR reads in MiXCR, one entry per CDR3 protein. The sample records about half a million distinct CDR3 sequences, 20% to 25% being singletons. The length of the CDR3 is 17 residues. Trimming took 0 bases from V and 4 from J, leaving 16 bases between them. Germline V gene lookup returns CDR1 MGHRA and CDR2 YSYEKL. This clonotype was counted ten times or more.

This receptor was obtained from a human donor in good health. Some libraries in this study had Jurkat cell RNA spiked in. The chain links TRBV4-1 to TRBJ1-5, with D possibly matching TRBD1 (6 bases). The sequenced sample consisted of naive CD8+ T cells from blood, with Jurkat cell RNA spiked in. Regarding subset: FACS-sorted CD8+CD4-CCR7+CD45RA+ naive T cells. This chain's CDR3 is CASSQDLQGLGNQPQHF. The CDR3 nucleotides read TGCGCCAGCAGCCAAGATTTACAGGGCTTAGGGAATCAGCCCCAGCATTTT.